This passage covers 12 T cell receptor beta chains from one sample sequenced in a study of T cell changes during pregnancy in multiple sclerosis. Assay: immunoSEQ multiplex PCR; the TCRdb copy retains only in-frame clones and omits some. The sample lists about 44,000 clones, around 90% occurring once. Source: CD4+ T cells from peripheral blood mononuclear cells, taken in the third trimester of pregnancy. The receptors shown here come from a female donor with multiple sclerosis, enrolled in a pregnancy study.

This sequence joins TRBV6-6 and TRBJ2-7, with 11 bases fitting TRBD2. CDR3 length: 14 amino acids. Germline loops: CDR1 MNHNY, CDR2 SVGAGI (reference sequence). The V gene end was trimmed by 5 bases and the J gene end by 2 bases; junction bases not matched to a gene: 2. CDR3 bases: TGTGCCAGCAGTAAGGGACTAGCGGCCTACGAGCAGTACTTC. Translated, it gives CASSKGLAAYEQYF.

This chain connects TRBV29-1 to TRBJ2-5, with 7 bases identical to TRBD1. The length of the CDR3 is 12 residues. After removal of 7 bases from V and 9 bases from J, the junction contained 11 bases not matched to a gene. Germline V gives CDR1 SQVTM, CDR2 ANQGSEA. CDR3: CSAGTELGAQYF. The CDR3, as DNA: TGCAGCGCGGGGACAGAACTGGGGGCCCAGTACTTC.

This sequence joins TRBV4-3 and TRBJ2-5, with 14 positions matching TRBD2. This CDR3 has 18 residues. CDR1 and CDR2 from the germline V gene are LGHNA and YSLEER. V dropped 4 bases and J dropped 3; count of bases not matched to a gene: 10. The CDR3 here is CASSPGTSGRGLKETQYF. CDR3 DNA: TGCGCCAGCAGCCCCGGGACTAGCGGGAGAGGTTTAAAAGAGACCCAGTACTTC.

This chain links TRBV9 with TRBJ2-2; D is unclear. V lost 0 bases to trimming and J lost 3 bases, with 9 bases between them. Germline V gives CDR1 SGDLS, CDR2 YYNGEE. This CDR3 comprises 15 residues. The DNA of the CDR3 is TGTGCCAGCAGCGTAGATTCCGGGTACACCGGGGAGCTGTTTTTT. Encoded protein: CASSVDSGYTGELFF. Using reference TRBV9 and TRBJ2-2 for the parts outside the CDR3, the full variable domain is DSGVTQTPKHLITATGQRVTLRCSPRSGDLSVYWYQQSLDQGLQFLIQYYNGEERAKGNILERFSAQQFPDLHSELNLSSLELGDSALYFCASSVDSGYTGELFFGEGSRLTVL.

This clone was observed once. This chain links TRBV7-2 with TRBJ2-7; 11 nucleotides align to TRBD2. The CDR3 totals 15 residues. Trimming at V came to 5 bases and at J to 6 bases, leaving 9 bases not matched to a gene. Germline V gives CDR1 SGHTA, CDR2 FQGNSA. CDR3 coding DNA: TGTGCCAGCAGCCGGGAAACTAGCGGGAGTCCCGAGCAGTACTTC. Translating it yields CASSRETSGSPEQYF.

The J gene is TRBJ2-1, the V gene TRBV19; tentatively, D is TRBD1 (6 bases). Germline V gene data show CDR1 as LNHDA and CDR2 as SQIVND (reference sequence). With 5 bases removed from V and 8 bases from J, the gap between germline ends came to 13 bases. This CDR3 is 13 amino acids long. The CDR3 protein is CASSVGAGDEQFF. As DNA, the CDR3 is TGTGCCAGTAGTGTAGGGGCAGGGGATGAGCAGTTCTTC.

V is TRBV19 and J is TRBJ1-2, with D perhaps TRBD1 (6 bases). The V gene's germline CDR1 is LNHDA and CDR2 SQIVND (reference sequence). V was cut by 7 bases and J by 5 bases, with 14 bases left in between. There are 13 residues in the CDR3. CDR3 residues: CASTPAGVYGYTF. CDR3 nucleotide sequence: TGTGCCAGTACCCCCGCAGGGGTGTATGGCTACACCTTC.

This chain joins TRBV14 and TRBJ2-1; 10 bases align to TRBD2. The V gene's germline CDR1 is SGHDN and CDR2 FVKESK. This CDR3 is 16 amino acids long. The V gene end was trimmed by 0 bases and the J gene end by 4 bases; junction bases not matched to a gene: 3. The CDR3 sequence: CASSQEGTSAYNEQFF. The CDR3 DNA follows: TGTGCCAGCAGCCAAGAGGGGACTAGCGCATACAATGAGCAGTTCTTC.

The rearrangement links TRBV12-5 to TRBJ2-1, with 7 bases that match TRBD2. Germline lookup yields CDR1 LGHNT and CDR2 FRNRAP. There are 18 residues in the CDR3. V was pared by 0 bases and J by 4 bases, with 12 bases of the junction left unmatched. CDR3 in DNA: TGTGCTAGTGGTTTGGTACTTGGTCGGCGGGGGATTTACAATGAGCAGTTCTTC. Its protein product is CASGLVLGRRGIYNEQFF.

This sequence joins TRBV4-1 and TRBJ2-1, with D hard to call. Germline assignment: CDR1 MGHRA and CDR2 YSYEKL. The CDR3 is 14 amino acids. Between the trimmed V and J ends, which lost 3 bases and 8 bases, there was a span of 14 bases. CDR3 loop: CASSHAPSAHEQFF. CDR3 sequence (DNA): TGCGCCAGCAGCCATGCCCCCAGCGCTCATGAGCAGTTCTTC.

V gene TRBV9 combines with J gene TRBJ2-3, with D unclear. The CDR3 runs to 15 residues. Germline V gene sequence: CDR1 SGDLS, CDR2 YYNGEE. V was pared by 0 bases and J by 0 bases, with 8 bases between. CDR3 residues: CASSVGEKSTDTQYF. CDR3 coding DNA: TGTGCCAGCAGCGTAGGCGAGAAAAGCACAGATACGCAGTATTTT. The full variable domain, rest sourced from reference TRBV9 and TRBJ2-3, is DSGVTQTPKHLITATGQRVTLRCSPRSGDLSVYWYQQSLDQGLQFLIQYYNGEERAKGNILERFSAQQFPDLHSELNLSSLELGDSALYFCASSVGEKSTDTQYFGPGTRLTVL.

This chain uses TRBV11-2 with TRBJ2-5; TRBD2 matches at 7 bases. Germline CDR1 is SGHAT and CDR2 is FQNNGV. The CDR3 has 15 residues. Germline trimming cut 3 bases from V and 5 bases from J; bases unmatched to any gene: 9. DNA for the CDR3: TGTGCCAGCAGCTTCCCAACGGGAGGCACGGAGACCCAGTACTTC. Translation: CASSFPTGGTETQYF.